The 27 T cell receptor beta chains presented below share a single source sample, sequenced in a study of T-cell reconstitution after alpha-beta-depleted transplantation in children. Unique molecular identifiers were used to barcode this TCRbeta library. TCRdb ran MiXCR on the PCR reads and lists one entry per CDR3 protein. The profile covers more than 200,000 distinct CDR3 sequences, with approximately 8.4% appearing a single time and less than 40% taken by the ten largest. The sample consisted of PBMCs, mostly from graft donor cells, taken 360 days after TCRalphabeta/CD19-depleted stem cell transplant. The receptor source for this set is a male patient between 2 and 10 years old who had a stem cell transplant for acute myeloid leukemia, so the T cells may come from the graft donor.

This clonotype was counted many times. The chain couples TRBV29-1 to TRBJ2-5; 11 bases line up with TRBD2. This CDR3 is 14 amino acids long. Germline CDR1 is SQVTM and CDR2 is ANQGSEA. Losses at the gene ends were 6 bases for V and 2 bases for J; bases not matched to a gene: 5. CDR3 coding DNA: TGCAGCGTGGAGGGACTAGCGGATCAAGAGACCCAGTACTTC. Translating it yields CSVEGLADQETQYF.

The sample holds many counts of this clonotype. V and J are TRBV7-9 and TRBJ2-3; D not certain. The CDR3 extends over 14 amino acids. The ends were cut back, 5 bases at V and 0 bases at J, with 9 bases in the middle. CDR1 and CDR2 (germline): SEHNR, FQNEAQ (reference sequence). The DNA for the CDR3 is TGTGCCAGCAGCCTATACACCAGCACAGATACGCAGTATTTT. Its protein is CASSLYTSTDTQYF.

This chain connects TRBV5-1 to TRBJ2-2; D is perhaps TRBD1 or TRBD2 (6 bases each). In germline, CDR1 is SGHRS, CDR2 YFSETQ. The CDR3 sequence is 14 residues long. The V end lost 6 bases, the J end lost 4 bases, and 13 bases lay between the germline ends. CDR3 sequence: CASTKRGATGELFF. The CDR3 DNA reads TGCGCCAGCACCAAAAGGGGGGCCACCGGGGAGCTGTTTTTT.

This CDR3 is CASSKADPSPGTQYF. DNA for the CDR3: TGTGCCAGCAGCAAAGCTGACCCCTCCCCCGGTACGCAGTATTTT. The chain recombines TRBV21-1 with TRBJ2-3; the table's TRBD2 call for D was not verified on the DNA. TRBV21-1 is an annotated pseudogene. The CDR3 is 15 residues long.

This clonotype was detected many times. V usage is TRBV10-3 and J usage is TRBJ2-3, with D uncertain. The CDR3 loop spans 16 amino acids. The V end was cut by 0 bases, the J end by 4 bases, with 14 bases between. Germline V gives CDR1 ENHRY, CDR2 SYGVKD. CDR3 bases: TGTGCCATCAGTGAGTCGAACAGCCCGATCGCAGATACGCAGTATTTT. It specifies CAISESNSPIADTQYF.

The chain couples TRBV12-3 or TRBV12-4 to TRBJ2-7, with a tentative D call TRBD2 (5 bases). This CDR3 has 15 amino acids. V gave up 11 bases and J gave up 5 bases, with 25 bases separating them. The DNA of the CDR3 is TGTGCCTCTACTCCGGGGTGGGGAAGGTGCCACGAGCAGTACTTC. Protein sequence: CASTPGWGRCHEQYF.

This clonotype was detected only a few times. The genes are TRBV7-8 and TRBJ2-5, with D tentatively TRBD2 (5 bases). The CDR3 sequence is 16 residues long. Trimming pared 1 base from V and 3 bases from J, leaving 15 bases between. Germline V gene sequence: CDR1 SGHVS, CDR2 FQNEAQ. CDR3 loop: CASSLGGWSSEETQYF. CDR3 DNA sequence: TGTGCCAGCAGCTTAGGCGGGTGGAGTAGCGAAGAGACCCAGTACTTC.

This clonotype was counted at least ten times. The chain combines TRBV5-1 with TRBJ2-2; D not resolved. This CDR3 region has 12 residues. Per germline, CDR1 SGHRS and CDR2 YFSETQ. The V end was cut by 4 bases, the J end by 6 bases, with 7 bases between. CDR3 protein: CASSPYSGELFF. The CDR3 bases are TGCGCCAGCAGCCCCTATTCCGGGGAGCTGTTTTTT.

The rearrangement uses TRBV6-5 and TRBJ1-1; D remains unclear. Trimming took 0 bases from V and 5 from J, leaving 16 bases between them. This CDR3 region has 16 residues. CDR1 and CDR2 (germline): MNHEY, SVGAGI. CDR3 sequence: CASSYSIEGVGTEAFF. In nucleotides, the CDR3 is TGTGCCAGCAGTTACTCGATCGAAGGCGTGGGGACTGAAGCTTTCTTT.

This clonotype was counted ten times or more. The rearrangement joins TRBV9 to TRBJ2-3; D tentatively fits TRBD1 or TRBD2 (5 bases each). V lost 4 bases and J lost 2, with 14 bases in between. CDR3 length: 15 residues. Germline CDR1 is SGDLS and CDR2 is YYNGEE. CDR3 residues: CASSIVGEITDTQYF. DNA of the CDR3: TGTGCCAGCAGCATTGTAGGGGAGATCACAGATACGCAGTATTTT. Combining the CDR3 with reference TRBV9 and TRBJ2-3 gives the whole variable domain DSGVTQTPKHLITATGQRVTLRCSPRSGDLSVYWYQQSLDQGLQFLIQYYNGEERAKGNILERFSAQQFPDLHSELNLSSLELGDSALYFCASSIVGEITDTQYFGPGTRLTVL.

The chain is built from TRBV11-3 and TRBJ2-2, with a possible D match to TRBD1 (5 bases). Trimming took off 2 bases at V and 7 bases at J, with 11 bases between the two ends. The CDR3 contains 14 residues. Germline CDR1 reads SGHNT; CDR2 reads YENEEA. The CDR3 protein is CASSLRQGNGELFF. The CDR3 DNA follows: TGTGCCAGCAGCTTAAGGCAGGGCAACGGGGAGCTGTTTTTT.

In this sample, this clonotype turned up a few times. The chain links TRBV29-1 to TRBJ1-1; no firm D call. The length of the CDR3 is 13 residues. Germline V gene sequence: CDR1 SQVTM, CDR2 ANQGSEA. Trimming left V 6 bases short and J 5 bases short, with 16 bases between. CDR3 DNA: TGCAGCGTGGCCCGGGCGACCGGTACTGAAGCTTTCTTT. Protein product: CSVARATGTEAFF.

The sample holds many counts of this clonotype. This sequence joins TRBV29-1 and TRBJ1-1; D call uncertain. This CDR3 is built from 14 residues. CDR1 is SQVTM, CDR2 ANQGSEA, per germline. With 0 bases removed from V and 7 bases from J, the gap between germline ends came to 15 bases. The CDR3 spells CSVEDGPGRREAFF. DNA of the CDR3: TGCAGCGTTGAAGATGGCCCGGGTCGACGTGAAGCTTTCTTT.

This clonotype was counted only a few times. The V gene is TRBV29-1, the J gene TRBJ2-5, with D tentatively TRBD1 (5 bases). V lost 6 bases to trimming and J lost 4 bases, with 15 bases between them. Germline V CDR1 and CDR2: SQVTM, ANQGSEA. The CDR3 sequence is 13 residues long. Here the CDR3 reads CSVVWGAGETQYF. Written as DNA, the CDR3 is TGCAGCGTAGTATGGGGCGCCGGAGAGACCCAGTACTTC.

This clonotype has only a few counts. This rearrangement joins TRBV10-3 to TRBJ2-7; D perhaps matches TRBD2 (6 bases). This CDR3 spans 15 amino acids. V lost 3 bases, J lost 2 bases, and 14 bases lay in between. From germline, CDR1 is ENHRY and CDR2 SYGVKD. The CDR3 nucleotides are TGTGCCATCAGTGAAAGGCTTGGCGGGGCCTACGAGCAGTACTTC. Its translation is CAISERLGGAYEQYF.

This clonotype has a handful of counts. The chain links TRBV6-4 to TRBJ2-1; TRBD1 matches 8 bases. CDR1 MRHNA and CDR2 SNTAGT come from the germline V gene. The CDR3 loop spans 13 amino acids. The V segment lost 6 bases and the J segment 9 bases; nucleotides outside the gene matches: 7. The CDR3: CASSGQGRGEQFF. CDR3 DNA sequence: TGTGCCAGCAGCGGACAGGGTCGGGGTGAGCAGTTCTTC.

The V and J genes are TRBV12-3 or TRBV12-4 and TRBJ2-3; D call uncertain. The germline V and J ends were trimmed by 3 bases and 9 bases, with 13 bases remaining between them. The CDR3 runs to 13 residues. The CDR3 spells CASSFSADATQYF. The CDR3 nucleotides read TGTGCCAGCAGTTTTTCCGCCGACGCCACGCAGTATTTT.

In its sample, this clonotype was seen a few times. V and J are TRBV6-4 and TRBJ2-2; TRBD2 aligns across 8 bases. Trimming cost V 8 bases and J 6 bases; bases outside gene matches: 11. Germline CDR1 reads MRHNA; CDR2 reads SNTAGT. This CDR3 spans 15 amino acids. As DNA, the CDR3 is TGTGCCAGCCTGTCGGCGGGGGGCGCCGCCGGGGAGCTGTTTTTT. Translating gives CASLSAGGAAGELFF.

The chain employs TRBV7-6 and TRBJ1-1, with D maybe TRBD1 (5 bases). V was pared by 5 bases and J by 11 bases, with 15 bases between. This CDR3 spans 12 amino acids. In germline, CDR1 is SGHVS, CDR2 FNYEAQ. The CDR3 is CASSPKNHRAFF. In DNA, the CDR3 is TGTGCCAGCAGCCCCAAAAACCACAGGGCTTTCTTT.

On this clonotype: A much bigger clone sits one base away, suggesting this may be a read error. CDR3 sequence reads: CSTQTGPLNSPLHF. The CDR3 DNA sequence: TGCAGTACTCAAACCGGGCCCCTTAATTCACCCCTCCACTTT. The V and J genes are TRBV20-1 and TRBJ1-6; D unclear. The CDR3 has 14 amino acids. The V end lost 8 bases, the J end lost 6 bases, and 17 bases lay between the germline ends. The V gene's germline CDR1 is DFQATT and CDR2 SNEGSKA (reference sequence).

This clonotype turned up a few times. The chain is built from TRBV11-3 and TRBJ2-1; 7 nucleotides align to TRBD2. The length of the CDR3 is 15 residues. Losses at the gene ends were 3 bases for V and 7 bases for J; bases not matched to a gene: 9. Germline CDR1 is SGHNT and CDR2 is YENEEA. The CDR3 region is CASSLGGSVGNEQFF. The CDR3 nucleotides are TGTGCCAGCAGCTTGGGAGGGAGTGTAGGGAATGAGCAGTTCTTC.

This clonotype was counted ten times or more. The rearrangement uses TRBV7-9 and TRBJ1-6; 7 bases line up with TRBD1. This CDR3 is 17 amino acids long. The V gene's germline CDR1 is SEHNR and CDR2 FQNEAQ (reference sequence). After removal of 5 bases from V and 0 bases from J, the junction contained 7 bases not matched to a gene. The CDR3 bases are TGTGCCAGCAGCACCCCGGGACAGAGCTCCTATAATTCACCCCTCCACTTT. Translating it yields CASSTPGQSSYNSPLHF.

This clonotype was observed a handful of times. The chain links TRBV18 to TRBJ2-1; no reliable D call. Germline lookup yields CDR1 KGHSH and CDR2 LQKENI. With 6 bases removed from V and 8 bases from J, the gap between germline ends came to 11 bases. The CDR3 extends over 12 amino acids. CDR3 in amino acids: CASSPGIYEQFF. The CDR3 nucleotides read TGTGCCAGCTCCCCGGGCATCTATGAGCAGTTCTTC.

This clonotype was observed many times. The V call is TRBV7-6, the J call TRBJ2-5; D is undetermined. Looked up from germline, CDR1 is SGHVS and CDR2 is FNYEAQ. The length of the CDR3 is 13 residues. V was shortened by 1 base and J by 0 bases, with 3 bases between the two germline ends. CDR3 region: CASSLVHQETQYF. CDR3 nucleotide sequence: TGTGCCAGCAGCTTAGTCCACCAAGAGACCCAGTACTTC.

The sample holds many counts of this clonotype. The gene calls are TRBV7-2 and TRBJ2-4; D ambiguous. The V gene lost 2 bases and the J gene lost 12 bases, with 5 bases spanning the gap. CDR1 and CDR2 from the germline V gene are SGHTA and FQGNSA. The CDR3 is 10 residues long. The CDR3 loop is CASSLSPQYF. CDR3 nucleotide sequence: TGTGCCAGCAGCTTATCTCCTCAGTACTTC.

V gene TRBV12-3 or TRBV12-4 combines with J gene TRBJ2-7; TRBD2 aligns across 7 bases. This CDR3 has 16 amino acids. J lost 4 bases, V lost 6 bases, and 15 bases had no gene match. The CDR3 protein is CASRPGRTRLPYEQYF. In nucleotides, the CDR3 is TGTGCCAGCAGACCGGGGAGGACTAGGCTACCTTACGAGCAGTACTTC.

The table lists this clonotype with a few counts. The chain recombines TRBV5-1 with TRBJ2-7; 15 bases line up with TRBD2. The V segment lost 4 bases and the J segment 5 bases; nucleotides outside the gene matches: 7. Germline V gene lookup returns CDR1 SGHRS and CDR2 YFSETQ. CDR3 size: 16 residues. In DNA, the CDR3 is TGCGCCAGCAGCGCCGGACTAGCGGGAGGGGGCCACGAGCAGTACTTC. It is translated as CASSAGLAGGGHEQYF.